Presented here are 30 T cell receptor beta chains from one specimen sequenced in a study of blood T cell repertoires in COVID-19. Method: immunoSEQ multiplex PCR; TCRdb's copy keeps in-frame clones and lacks some. Of about 24,000 clones in the sample, under 95% were seen once. Sequencing was performed on peripheral blood. These receptors all come from a man between 65 and 85 years old with active COVID-19.

The rearrangement links TRBV11-3 to TRBJ2-5; D perhaps matches TRBD1 (5 bases). V lost 5 bases and J lost 7, with 14 bases in between. The V gene's germline CDR1 is SGHNT and CDR2 YENEEA. The CDR3 contains 13 residues. CDR3 sequence reads: CASSQGVTATQYF. The CDR3 DNA is TGTGCCAGCAGCCAAGGGGTTACGGCGACCCAGTACTTC.

This chain uses TRBV6-5 with TRBJ1-1, with D perhaps TRBD1 (5 bases). Germline assignment: CDR1 MNHEY and CDR2 SVGAGI. V lost 4 bases to trimming and J lost 1 base, with 10 bases between them. The CDR3 totals 14 residues. CDR3 in DNA: TGTGCCAGCAGTTTCCGACAGAAGAACACTGAAGCTTTCTTT. Its translation: CASSFRQKNTEAFF.

The J gene is TRBJ2-7, the V gene TRBV7-9; D gene ambiguous. The CDR3 length is 14 residues. Deletions cut 3 bases from V and 4 bases from J, with 13 bases between. Per germline, CDR1 SEHNR and CDR2 FQNEAQ (reference sequence). The CDR3 region is CASSFYPAPYEQYF. CDR3 coding DNA: TGTGCCAGCAGCTTTTATCCCGCGCCGTACGAGCAGTACTTC.

The chain joins TRBV27 to TRBJ2-7, with D possibly being TRBD1 (5 bases). Germline assignment: CDR1 MNHEY and CDR2 SMNVEV (reference sequence). Between the trimmed V and J ends, which lost 5 bases and 2 bases, there was a span of 13 bases. There are 14 residues in the CDR3. This chain's CDR3 is CASSPNDRTYEQYF. The CDR3 nucleotides read TGTGCCAGCAGTCCCAACGACAGAACCTACGAGCAGTACTTC.

V and J are TRBV24-1 and TRBJ2-3; TRBD2 agrees at 9 bases. CDR1 and CDR2 (germline): KGHDR, SFDVKD. Trimming took 0 bases from V and 4 from J; bases not matched to a gene: 7. This CDR3 has 17 amino acids. The CDR3 coding sequence is TGTGCCACCAGTGATTTGCTGCGGGGGGGGGATTCAGATACGCAGTATTTT. Translated, it gives CATSDLLRGGDSDTQYF.

The gene calls are TRBV19 and TRBJ2-1; the match to TRBD1 covers 7 bases. J was trimmed by 13 bases and V by 6 bases; bases with no gene match: 18. The CDR3 contains 15 residues. Looked up from germline, CDR1 is LNHDA and CDR2 is SQIVND (reference sequence). CDR3 bases: TGTGCCAGTAGGCCCACCCTAGGGGGCTCAAGGGCCCAGTTCTTC. Residues: CASRPTLGGSRAQFF.

The chain joins TRBV18 to TRBJ2-1; D perhaps matches TRBD2 (6 bases). The CDR3 is 17 amino acids. The germline CDR1 and CDR2 sequences are KGHSH and LQKENI. V lost 3 bases and J 6 bases, leaving 21 bases between the germline ends. CDR3 sequence (DNA): TGTGCCAGCTCACCCTCGTTTTACATTGGGGGACTCAATGAGCAGTTCTTC. It is translated as CASSPSFYIGGLNEQFF.

A few counts support this clone. The rearrangement links TRBV28 to TRBJ2-7; D gene ambiguous. The CDR3 is made up of 11 amino acids. Per the germline V gene, CDR1 is MDHEN and CDR2 is SYDVKM. Trimming removed 5 bases from V and 6 bases from J, with 8 bases in between. The CDR3 DNA follows: TGTGCCAGCAGTGAGACACGCGAGCAGTACTTC. Protein sequence: CASSETREQYF. Complete variable domain (other parts from reference TRBV28 and TRBJ2-7): DVKVTQSSRYLVKRTGEKVFLECVQDMDHENMFWYRQDPGLGLRLIYFSYDVKMKEKGDIPEGYSVSREKKERFSLILESASTNQTSMYLCASSETREQYFGPGTRLTVT.

The chain couples TRBV29-1 to TRBJ2-7, with 8 bases lining up with TRBD2. J lost 5 bases, V lost 7 bases, and 7 bases had no gene match. The CDR3 has 12 residues. Germline V gene sequence: CDR1 SQVTM, CDR2 ANQGSEA. The chain's CDR3 is CSGSGGLDEQYF. DNA for the CDR3: TGCAGCGGGAGCGGGGGCCTCGACGAGCAGTACTTC.

The chain recombines TRBV19 with TRBJ2-5; 9 bases map to TRBD2. J was trimmed by 5 bases and V by 7 bases; bases with no gene match: 8. This CDR3 contains 14 residues. CDR1 is LNHDA and CDR2 is SQIVND in the germline V gene (reference sequence). CDR3 residues: CASTRGTSWETQYF. CDR3 coding DNA: TGTGCCAGTACCAGAGGGACTAGCTGGGAGACCCAGTACTTC. Together with reference TRBV19 and TRBJ2-5, the CDR3 gives the full variable domain: DGGITQSPKYLFRKEGQNVTLSCEQNLNHDAMYWYRQDPGQGLRLIYYSQIVNDFQKGDIAEGYSVSREKKESFPLTVTSAQKNPTAFYLCASTRGTSWETQYFGPGTRLLVL.

The chain is built from TRBV9 and TRBJ2-3, with D tentatively TRBD2 (6 bases). There are 13 residues in the CDR3. V dropped 0 bases and J dropped 10 bases, with 12 bases sitting between them. Germline V gene data show CDR1 as SGDLS and CDR2 as YYNGEE. The CDR3 DNA sequence: TGTGCCAGCAGCGTAGCTACGGGGGTCTCGCAGTATTTT. It codes for CASSVATGVSQYF.

The V call is TRBV23-1, the J call TRBJ1-2, with D perhaps TRBD1 (6 bases). TRBV23-1 is an ORF, and what it does is uncertain. There are 14 residues in the CDR3. Trimming stripped 3 bases from V and 3 bases from J, with 11 bases between. CDR3 residues: CASSHQGRYYGYTF. The CDR3 DNA reads as TGCGCCAGCAGTCATCAGGGGCGGTACTATGGCTACACCTTC.

The chain links TRBV5-1 to TRBJ2-4; tentatively, D is TRBD2 (6 bases). Germline assignment: CDR1 SGHRS and CDR2 YFSETQ. The germline V and J ends were trimmed by 0 bases and 0 bases, with 13 bases remaining between them. The CDR3 is 17 amino acids. CDR3 amino acids: CASSLVTGGVAKNIQYF. CDR3 DNA sequence: TGCGCCAGCAGCTTGGTCACGGGCGGGGTAGCCAAAAACATTCAGTACTTC.

V gene TRBV19 combines with J gene TRBJ1-1; TRBD1 matches at 9 bases. The CDR3 sequence is 14 residues long. J gave up 4 bases and V 5 bases, and 5 bases lay outside the gene matches. The germline V gene has CDR1 LNHDA and CDR2 SQIVND (reference sequence). The CDR3 region is CASSWGQGVTEAFF. CDR3 coding DNA: TGTGCCAGTAGTTGGGGACAGGGCGTCACTGAAGCTTTCTTT.

The genes are TRBV6-2 or TRBV6-3 and TRBJ2-7, with 9 bases fitting TRBD1. The germline CDR1 and CDR2 sequences are MNHEY and SVGEGT. The junction had 8 bases not matched to a gene; V was cut back by 4 bases and J by 7 bases. The CDR3 loop spans 14 amino acids. The CDR3 region has the DNA TGTGCCAGCAGTTCCCGACAGGGGGGTAAAGAGCAGTACTTC. Its translation: CASSSRQGGKEQYF.

J is TRBJ2-5 and V is TRBV6-5; 12 bases agree with TRBD1. The CDR3 contains 15 residues. The ends lost 7 bases at V and 4 bases at J; junction bases unmatched: 7. Germline assignment: CDR1 MNHEY and CDR2 SVGAGI. Written as DNA, the CDR3 is TGTGCCAGCAAGACCGGGACAGGGGGCCGAGAGACCCAGTACTTC. It encodes CASKTGTGGRETQYF.

The genes are TRBV20-1 and TRBJ1-3; 7 positions agree with TRBD1. Germline CDR1 DFQATT, CDR2 SNEGSKA (reference sequence). This CDR3 has 16 amino acids. With V trimmed by 3 bases and J by 0 bases, 8 bases remained unmatched. The CDR3 here is CSASTGVPSSGNTIYF. The CDR3 bases are TGCAGTGCTAGTACAGGGGTCCCGAGCTCTGGAAACACCATATATTTT.

The V and J genes are TRBV9 and TRBJ2-1; 9 bases align to TRBD2. J gave up 9 bases and V 0 bases, and 10 bases lay outside the gene matches. This CDR3 is 16 amino acids long. Germline CDR1 is SGDLS and CDR2 is YYNGEE. The CDR3 nucleotides read TGTGCCAGCAGCGTAGCCCCCAGCGGGGGGCTCGGTGAGCAGTTCTTC. Amino acid sequence: CASSVAPSGGLGEQFF.

This sequence joins TRBV2 and TRBJ2-7; 7 positions match TRBD1. The CDR3 spans 13 residues. Trimming removed 6 bases from V and 3 bases from J; junction bases left unmatched: 5. The germline V gene encodes CDR1 SNHLY and CDR2 FYNNEI. The DNA of the CDR3 is TGTGCCAGCAGAGGTCGGACAGGCTACGAGCAGTACTTC. It translates to CASRGRTGYEQYF.

This rearrangement joins TRBV6-6 to TRBJ2-2, with D maybe TRBD2 (5 bases). The CDR3 is made up of 13 amino acids. V was shortened by 7 bases and J by 6 bases, with 12 bases between the two germline ends. From germline, CDR1 is MNHNY and CDR2 SVGAGI (reference sequence). The CDR3 loop reads CASTSGFAGELFF. In DNA, the CDR3 is TGTGCCAGCACGTCGGGGTTCGCCGGGGAGCTGTTTTTT.

The chain couples TRBV4-3 to TRBJ2-2; 7 nucleotides align to TRBD2. The CDR3 contains 18 residues. Germline-derived CDR1 and CDR2 are LGHNA and YSLEER. The V gene end was trimmed by 0 bases and the J gene end by 6 bases; junction bases not matched to a gene: 13. The CDR3 here is CASSQDILASGMSGELFF. The CDR3 DNA reads as TGCGCCAGCAGCCAAGATATTTTGGCCAGCGGGATGTCCGGGGAGCTGTTTTTT.

V is TRBV6-6 and J is TRBJ1-4; D gene unclear. Germline values: CDR1 MNHNY, CDR2 SVGAGI (reference sequence). The CDR3 totals 16 residues. V lost 0 bases and J 6 bases, leaving 14 bases between the germline ends. The CDR3 is CASSYSRQASYEKLFF. CDR3 nucleotide sequence: TGTGCCAGCAGTTACTCCCGGCAGGCTTCTTATGAAAAACTGTTTTTT.

The V gene is TRBV5-1, the J gene TRBJ2-7; a weak D match, TRBD1 (6 bases). V lost 0 bases to trimming and J lost 2 bases, with 12 bases between them. Germline V lookup: CDR1 SGHRS, CDR2 YFSETQ. The CDR3 has 15 amino acids. CDR3 DNA: TGCGCCAGCAGCTTGGTGGACAGCGGAGCCTACGAGCAGTACTTC. This sequence encodes CASSLVDSGAYEQYF. The variable domain in full, with the rest retrieved from reference TRBV5-1 and TRBJ2-7, is KAGVTQTPRYLIKTRGQQVTLSCSPISGHRSVSWYQQTPGQGLQFLFEYFSETQRNKGNFPGRFSGRQFSNSRSEMNVSTLELGDSALYLCASSLVDSGAYEQYFGPGTRLTVT.

The chain links TRBV5-1 to TRBJ2-2; 7 nucleotides align to TRBD1. V trimming: 0 bases; J trimming: 4 bases; junction bases outside the gene matches: 6. CDR1 is SGHRS and CDR2 is YFSETQ in the germline V gene. This CDR3 comprises 16 residues. The CDR3 reads CASSLVRDSRTGELFF. In DNA, the CDR3 is TGCGCCAGCAGCTTGGTACGGGACAGTCGCACCGGGGAGCTGTTTTTT. The full variable domain, completed using reference TRBV5-1 and TRBJ2-2, is KAGVTQTPRYLIKTRGQQVTLSCSPISGHRSVSWYQQTPGQGLQFLFEYFSETQRNKGNFPGRFSGRQFSNSRSEMNVSTLELGDSALYLCASSLVRDSRTGELFFGEGSRLTVL.

The J gene is TRBJ2-1, the V gene TRBV7-2; 7 nucleotides agree with TRBD2. The CDR3 has 15 amino acids. V shed 8 bases, J shed 4 bases, and the junction held 11 bases outside the gene matches. The V gene's germline CDR1 is SGHTA and CDR2 FQGNSA. This CDR3 is CASSPPGLRYNEQFF. The CDR3 DNA reads as TGTGCCAGCTCTCCCCCGGGACTACGATACAATGAGCAGTTCTTC.

This chain joins TRBV4-1 and TRBJ2-1, with TRBD1 as a possible D gene (5 bases). CDR1 and CDR2 (germline): MGHRA, YSYEKL. V was cut by 4 bases and J by 7 bases, with 17 bases left in between. This CDR3 has 15 residues. This CDR3 reads CASSPLGVLGNEQFF. The CDR3 DNA follows: TGCGCCAGCAGCCCTCTAGGGGTCTTGGGGAATGAGCAGTTCTTC.

The chain has TRBV5-6 and TRBJ2-7; 7 bases are shared with TRBD1. Germline values: CDR1 SGHDT, CDR2 YYEEEE. This CDR3 spans 15 amino acids. Trimming took 2 bases from V and 5 from J; bases not matched to a gene: 10. CDR3 DNA: TGTGCCAGCAGCTTTTTGGGGACAGCGCGGGACGAGCAGTACTTC. Encoded protein: CASSFLGTARDEQYF.

Details on this clone: Without the conserved terminal phenylalanine or tryptophan, this CDR3 likely stems from a read error. It is unclear where the CDR3 begins or ends on the DNA, so no DNA is shown, and the CDR3 is as TCRdb lists it. The chain uses TRBV19 and TRBJ1-1; the table's D call, TRBD1, has no DNA check behind it. The CDR3 length equals 12 residues, ends included. Germline V gene sequence: CDR1 LNHDA, CDR2 SQIVND (reference sequence). The CDR3 is CASTPRSAGTAV.

This chain connects TRBV13 to TRBJ1-5; TRBD1 matches 8 bases. There are 17 residues in the CDR3. Germline V gene sequence: CDR1 PRHDT, CDR2 FYEKMQ (reference sequence). The V segment lost 4 bases and the J segment 6 bases; nucleotides outside the gene matches: 14. The CDR3 reads CASSSHSTGGLGQPQHF. CDR3 nucleotide sequence: TGTGCCAGCAGCTCGCACAGTACAGGGGGGCTGGGTCAGCCCCAGCATTTT.

Only one count was recorded for this clone. V and J are TRBV24-1 and TRBJ2-3; 8 nucleotides line up with TRBD2. Per the germline V gene, CDR1 is KGHDR and CDR2 is SFDVKD. Trimming took 3 bases from V and 2 from J; bases not matched to a gene: 15. The CDR3 is 19 residues long. The CDR3 loop is CATSDQRLASGYSTDTQYF. CDR3 nucleotides: TGTGCCACCAGTGATCAACGACTCGCTAGCGGGTATTCCACAGATACGCAGTATTTT.